Below are 10 T cell receptor beta chains sequenced from a single sample in a study of cytomegalovirus exposure and HLA in healthy donors. With 60 Vbeta and 13 Jbeta primers, the PCR was carried out. The table came from immunoSEQ multiplex PCR; TCRdb's copy has only in-frame clones and leaves some out. Seen here are 150,000 or so clones, around three quarters observed once, and the top ten hold around 2.2%. Sequencing was done on a sample of PBMCs. These TCRs come from a middle-aged man in good health and CMV-seropositive.

This clone was recorded only once. This rearrangement joins TRBV2 to TRBJ2-1; D is ambiguous. Germline assignment: CDR1 SNHLY and CDR2 FYNNEI. This CDR3 comprises 12 residues. V was trimmed by 7 bases and J by 3 bases, leaving 7 bases between them. The CDR3 region is CASISYYNEQFF. The DNA for the CDR3 is TGTGCCAGCATAAGCTACTACAATGAGCAGTTCTTC.

This chain joins TRBV29-1 and TRBJ2-5; weak D call: TRBD2 (6 bases). Germline V gene data show CDR1 as SQVTM and CDR2 as ANQGSEA. The length of the CDR3 is 13 residues. V was pared by 5 bases and J by 5 bases, with 15 bases between. The CDR3 DNA is TGCAGCGTTTCCCCGACTAGGGTGGAGACCCAGTACTTC. This sequence encodes CSVSPTRVETQYF. The complete variable domain, with remaining parts taken from reference TRBV29-1 and TRBJ2-5, reads SAVISQKPSRDICQRGTSLTIQCQVDSQVTMMFWYRQQPGQSLTLIATANQGSEATYESGFVIDKFPISRPNLTFSTLTVSNMSPEDSSIYLCSVSPTRVETQYFGPGTRLLVL.

This chain joins TRBV5-1 and TRBJ2-3, with D tentatively TRBD1 (6 bases). With 1 base removed from V and 4 bases from J, the gap between germline ends came to 10 bases. Germline assignment: CDR1 SGHRS and CDR2 YFSETQ. The CDR3 consists of 14 residues. CDR3 in DNA: TGCGCCAGCAGCTTGAGGGGGTCGGCAGATACGCAGTATTTT. Translating it yields CASSLRGSADTQYF.

The CDR3 is CASSRSGLAGELFF. The CDR3 coding sequence is TGTGCCAGCAGCCGGTCGGGTTTGGCCGGGGAGCTGTTTTTT. The V gene is TRBV7-7, the J gene TRBJ2-2; D is ambiguous. Trimming stripped 5 bases from V and 6 bases from J, with 13 bases between. The CDR3 has 14 amino acids. Germline CDR1 is SSHAT and CDR2 is FNYEAQ (reference sequence).

The V call is TRBV7-9, the J call TRBJ1-1; 9 bases fit TRBD1. The CDR3 is 15 amino acids. CDR1 and CDR2 from the germline V gene are SEHNR and FQNEAQ (reference sequence). With V trimmed by 5 bases and J by 3 bases, 7 bases remained unmatched. The CDR3 DNA is TGTGCCAGCAGCCCACAGGGGGCGCGGGACACTGAAGCTTTCTTT. Translating gives CASSPQGARDTEAFF.

This chain connects TRBV5-6 to TRBJ1-2; D is uncertain. Germline CDR1 reads SGHDT; CDR2 reads YYEEEE. V dropped 1 base and J dropped 8 bases, with 6 bases sitting between them. The CDR3 runs to 11 residues. The CDR3 spells CASSLTGGYTF. CDR3 nucleotide sequence: TGTGCCAGCAGCTTGACGGGAGGCTACACCTTC.

This rearrangement joins TRBV5-1 to TRBJ2-1; TRBD2 agrees at 7 bases. Germline V lookup: CDR1 SGHRS, CDR2 YFSETQ. The CDR3 has 16 residues. V trimming: 4 bases; J trimming: 4 bases; junction bases outside the gene matches: 11. CDR3 amino acids: CASSGTSGGLYNEQFF. In DNA form, the CDR3 reads TGCGCCAGCAGCGGGACTTCGGGGGGACTTTACAATGAGCAGTTCTTC.

Only one count was recorded for this clone. The chain uses TRBV11-2 and TRBJ2-3; 7 nucleotides match TRBD2. The CDR3 has 17 amino acids. Germline CDR1 SGHAT, CDR2 FQNNGV. V trimming: 0 bases; J trimming: 6 bases; junction bases outside the gene matches: 12. CDR3 amino acids: CASSLDGWDYQEDTQYF. CDR3 in DNA: TGTGCCAGCAGCTTAGATGGGTGGGACTACCAAGAGGATACGCAGTATTTT.

The J gene is TRBJ2-1, the V gene TRBV5-1; D is perhaps TRBD2 (6 bases). The germline V gene encodes CDR1 SGHRS and CDR2 YFSETQ. This CDR3 is built from 15 residues. Trimming stripped 0 bases from V and 10 bases from J, with 17 bases between. CDR3 amino acids: CASSLGGGRELEQFF. The CDR3, as DNA: TGCGCCAGCAGCTTGGGGGGAGGCAGGGAATTGGAGCAGTTCTTC.

The chain uses TRBV7-2 and TRBJ1-3; weak D call: TRBD1 (5 bases). The length of the CDR3 is 15 residues. Trimming pared 1 base from V and 3 bases from J, leaving 10 bases between. Germline assignment: CDR1 SGHTA and CDR2 FQGNSA. As DNA, the CDR3 is TGTGCCAGCAGCTTAGGAAGGGGCTTTGGAAACACCATATATTTT. This encodes CASSLGRGFGNTIYF.